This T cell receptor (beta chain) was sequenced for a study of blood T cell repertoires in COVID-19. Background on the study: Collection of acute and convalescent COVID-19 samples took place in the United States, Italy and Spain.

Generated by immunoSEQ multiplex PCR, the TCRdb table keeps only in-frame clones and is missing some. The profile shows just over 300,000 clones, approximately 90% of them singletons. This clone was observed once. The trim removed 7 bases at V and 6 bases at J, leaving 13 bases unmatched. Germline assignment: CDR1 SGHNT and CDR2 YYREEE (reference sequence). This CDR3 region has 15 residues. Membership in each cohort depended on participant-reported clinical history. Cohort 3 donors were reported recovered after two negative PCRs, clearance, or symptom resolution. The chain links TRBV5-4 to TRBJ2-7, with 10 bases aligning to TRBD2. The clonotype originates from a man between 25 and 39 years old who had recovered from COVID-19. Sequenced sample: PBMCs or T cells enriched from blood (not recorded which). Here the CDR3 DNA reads TGTGCCAGCGGGATTCCGGGACTAGCGTCTGCCGAGCAGTACTTC. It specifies CASGIPGLASAEQYF.